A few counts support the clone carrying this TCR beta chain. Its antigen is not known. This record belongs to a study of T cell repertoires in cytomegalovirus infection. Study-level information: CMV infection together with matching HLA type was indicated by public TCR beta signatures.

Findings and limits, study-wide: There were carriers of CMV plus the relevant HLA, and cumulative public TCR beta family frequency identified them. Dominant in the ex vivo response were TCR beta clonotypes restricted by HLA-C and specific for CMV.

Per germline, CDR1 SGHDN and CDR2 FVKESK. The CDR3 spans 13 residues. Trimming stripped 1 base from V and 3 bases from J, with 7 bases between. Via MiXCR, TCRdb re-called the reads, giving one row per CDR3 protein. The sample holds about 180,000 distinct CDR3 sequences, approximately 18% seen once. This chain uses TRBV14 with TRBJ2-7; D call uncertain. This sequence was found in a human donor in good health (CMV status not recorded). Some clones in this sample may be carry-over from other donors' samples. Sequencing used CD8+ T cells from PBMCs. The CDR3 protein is CASSQVTIYEQYF. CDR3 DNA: TGTGCCAGCAGCCAAGTAACTATCTACGAGCAGTACTTC.